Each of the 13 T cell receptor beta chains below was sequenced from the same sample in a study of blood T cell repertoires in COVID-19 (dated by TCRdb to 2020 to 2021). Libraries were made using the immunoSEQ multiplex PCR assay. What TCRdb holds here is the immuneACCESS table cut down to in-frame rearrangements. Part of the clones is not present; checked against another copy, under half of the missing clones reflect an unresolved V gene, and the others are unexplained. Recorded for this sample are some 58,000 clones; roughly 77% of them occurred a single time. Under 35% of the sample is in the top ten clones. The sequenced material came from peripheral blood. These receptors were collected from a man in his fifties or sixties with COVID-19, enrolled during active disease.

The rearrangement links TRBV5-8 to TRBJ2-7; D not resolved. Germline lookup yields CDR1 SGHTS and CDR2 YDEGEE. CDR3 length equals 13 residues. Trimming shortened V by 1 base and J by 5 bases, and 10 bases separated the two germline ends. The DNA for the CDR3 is TGTGCCAGCAGCTTGAGGAGTGACCACGAGCAGTACTTC. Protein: CASSLRSDHEQYF.

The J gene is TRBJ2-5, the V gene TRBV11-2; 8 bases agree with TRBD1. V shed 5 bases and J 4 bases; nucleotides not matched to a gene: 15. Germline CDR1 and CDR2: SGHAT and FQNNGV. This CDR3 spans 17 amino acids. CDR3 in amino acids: CASSEGVRTGRGETQYF. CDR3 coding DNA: TGTGCCAGCAGCGAAGGAGTCCGGACAGGGCGAGGAGAGACCCAGTACTTC. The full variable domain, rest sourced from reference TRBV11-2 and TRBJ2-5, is EAGVAQSPRYKIIEKRQSVAFWCNPISGHATLYWYQQILGQGPKLLIQFQNNGVVDDSQLPKDRFSAERLKGVDSTLKIQPAKLEDSAVYLCASSEGVRTGRGETQYFGPGTRLLVL.

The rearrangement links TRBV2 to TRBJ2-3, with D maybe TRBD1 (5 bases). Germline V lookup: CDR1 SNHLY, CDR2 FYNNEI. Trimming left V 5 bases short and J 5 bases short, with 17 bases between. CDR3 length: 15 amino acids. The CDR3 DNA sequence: TGTGCCAGCAGTAAGCAGGGCCTCTCCGTAGATACGCAGTATTTT. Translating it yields CASSKQGLSVDTQYF.

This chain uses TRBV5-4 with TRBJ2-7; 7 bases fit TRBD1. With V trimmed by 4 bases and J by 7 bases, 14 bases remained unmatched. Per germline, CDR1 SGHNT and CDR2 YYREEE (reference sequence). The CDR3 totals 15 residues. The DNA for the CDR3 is TGTGCCAGCAGCCCTGGTCGGGCCCCACAGGGGGAGCAGTACTTC. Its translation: CASSPGRAPQGEQYF.

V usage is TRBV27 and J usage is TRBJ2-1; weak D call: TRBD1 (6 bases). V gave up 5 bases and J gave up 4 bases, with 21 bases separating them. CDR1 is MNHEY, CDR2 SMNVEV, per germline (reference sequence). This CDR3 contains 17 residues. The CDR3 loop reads CASSTKGFRDTYNEQFF. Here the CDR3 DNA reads TGTGCCAGCAGTACCAAAGGCTTCCGGGACACATACAATGAGCAGTTCTTC.

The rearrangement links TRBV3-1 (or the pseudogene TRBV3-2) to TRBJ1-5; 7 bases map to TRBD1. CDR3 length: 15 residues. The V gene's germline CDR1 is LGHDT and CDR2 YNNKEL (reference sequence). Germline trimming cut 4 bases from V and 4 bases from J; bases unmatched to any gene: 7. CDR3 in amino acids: CASSRGTAENQPQHF. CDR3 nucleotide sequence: TGTGCCAGCAGCCGAGGGACAGCTGAGAATCAGCCCCAGCATTTT.

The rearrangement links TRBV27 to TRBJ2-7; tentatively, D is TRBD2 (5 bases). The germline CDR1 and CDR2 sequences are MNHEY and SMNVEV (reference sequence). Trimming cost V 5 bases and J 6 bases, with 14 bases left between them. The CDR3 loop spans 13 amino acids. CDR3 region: CASSPDFSSEQYF. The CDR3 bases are TGTGCCAGCAGTCCGGACTTCTCGAGCGAGCAGTACTTC.

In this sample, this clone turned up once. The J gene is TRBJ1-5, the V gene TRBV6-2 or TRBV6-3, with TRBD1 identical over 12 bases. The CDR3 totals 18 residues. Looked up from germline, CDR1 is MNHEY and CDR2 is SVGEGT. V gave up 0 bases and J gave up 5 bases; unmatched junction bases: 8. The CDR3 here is CASSYSPGQGAVYQPQHF. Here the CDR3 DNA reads TGTGCCAGCAGTTACTCGCCGGGACAGGGGGCTGTCTATCAGCCCCAGCATTTT.

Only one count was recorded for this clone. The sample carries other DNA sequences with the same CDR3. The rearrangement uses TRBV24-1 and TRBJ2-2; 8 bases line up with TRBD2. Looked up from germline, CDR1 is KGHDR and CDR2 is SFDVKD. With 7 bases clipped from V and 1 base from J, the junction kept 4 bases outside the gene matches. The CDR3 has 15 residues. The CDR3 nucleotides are TGTGCCACCAGCGCAAGCGGGGGGAACACCGGGGAGCTGTTTTTT. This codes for CATSASGGNTGELFF.

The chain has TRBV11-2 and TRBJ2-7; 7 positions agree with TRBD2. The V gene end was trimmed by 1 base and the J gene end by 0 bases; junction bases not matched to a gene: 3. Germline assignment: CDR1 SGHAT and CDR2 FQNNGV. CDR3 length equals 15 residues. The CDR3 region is CASSLVAGDSYEQYF. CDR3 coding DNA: TGTGCCAGCAGCTTAGTAGCGGGTGACTCCTACGAGCAGTACTTC.

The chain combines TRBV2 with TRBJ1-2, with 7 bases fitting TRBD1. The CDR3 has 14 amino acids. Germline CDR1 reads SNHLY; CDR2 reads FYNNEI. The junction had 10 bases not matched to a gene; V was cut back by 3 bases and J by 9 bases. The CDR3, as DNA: TGTGCCAGCAGTGATGGTGGAAACAGGGGCCGCTACACCTTC. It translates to CASSDGGNRGRYTF.

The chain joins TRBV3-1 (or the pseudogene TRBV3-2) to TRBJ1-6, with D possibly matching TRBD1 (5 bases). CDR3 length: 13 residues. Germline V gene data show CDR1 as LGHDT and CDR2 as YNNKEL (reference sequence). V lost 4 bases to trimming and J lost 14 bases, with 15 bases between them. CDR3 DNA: TGTGCCAGCAGCCCCTCCGCGGGGCGATCCCTCCACTTT. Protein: CASSPSAGRSLHF.

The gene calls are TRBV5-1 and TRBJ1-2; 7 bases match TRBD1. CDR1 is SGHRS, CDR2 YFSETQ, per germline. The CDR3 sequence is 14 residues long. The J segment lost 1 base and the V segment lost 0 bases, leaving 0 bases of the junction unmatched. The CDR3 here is CASSLGQGNYGYTF. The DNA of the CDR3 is TGCGCCAGCAGCTTGGGACAGGGTAACTATGGCTACACCTTC.